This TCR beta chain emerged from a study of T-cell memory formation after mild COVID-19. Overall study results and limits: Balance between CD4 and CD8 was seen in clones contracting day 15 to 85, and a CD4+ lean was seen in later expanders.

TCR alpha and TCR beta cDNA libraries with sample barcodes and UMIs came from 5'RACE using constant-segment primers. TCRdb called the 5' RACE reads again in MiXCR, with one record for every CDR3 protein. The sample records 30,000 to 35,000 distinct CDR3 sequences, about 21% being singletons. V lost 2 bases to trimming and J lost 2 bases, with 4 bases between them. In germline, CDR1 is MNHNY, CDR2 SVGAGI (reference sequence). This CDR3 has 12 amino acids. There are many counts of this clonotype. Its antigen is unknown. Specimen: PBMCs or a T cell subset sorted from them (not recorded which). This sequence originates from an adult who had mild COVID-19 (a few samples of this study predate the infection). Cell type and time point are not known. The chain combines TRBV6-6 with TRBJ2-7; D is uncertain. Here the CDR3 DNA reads TGTGCCAGCAGTTACGTCACCTACGAGCAGTACTTC. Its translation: CASSYVTYEQYF.